Below are 17 T cell receptor beta chains sequenced from a single sample in a study of T-cell reconstitution after alpha-beta-depleted transplantation in children. This sample's TCRbeta library carried unique molecular identifier barcodes. From the PCR reads, TCRdb called clonotypes with MiXCR, one entry per CDR3 protein. The profile shows approximately 110,000 distinct CDR3 sequences, 10% of them singletons. Source: PBMCs, taken before TCRalphabeta/CD19-depleted stem cell transplant. These receptors originate from a boy aged 2 to 9 with acute lymphoblastic leukemia, due to receive a stem cell transplant.

This clonotype was seen more than once but under ten times. J is TRBJ1-1 and V is TRBV11-2; no clear D gene. CDR3 length equals 15 residues. The germline V gene encodes CDR1 SGHAT and CDR2 FQNNGV. V lost 5 bases and J 1 base, leaving 14 bases between the germline ends. DNA of the CDR3: TGTGCCAGCAGCCCCGGGAGGATTCAGAACACTGAAGCTTTCTTT. As protein: CASSPGRIQNTEAFF.

This clonotype was picked up a small number of times. The CDR3 reads CSARPQLGGSSYNEQFF. DNA of the CDR3: TGCAGTGCTAGACCCCAACTGGGGGGTAGCTCCTACAATGAGCAGTTCTTC. The chain uses TRBV20-1 and TRBJ2-1; TRBD2 is a possible D gene (6 bases). V was pared by 2 bases and J by 0 bases, with 17 bases between. The CDR3 totals 17 residues. Germline V CDR1 and CDR2: DFQATT, SNEGSKA (reference sequence).

This clonotype showed up many times. V gene TRBV11-2 combines with J gene TRBJ2-7, with 9 bases aligning to TRBD1. In germline, CDR1 is SGHAT, CDR2 FQNNGV. The CDR3 loop spans 12 amino acids. Losses at the gene ends were 5 bases for V and 4 bases for J; bases not matched to a gene: 0. The CDR3 spells CASSGTGYEQYF. The CDR3 nucleotides are TGTGCCAGCAGCGGGACAGGGTACGAGCAGTACTTC.

This clonotype was picked up many times. The V and J genes are TRBV7-2 and TRBJ2-7, with a possible D match to TRBD2 (5 bases). The V and J ends lost 1 base and 2 bases respectively, with 9 bases between them. CDR1 is SGHTA, CDR2 FQGNSA, per germline. The CDR3 runs 14 residues. CDR3 residues: CASSLDKGAYEQYF. The CDR3 nucleotides are TGTGCCAGCAGCTTAGATAAGGGAGCCTACGAGCAGTACTTC.

V usage is TRBV3-1 and J usage is TRBJ2-3, with 11 bases matching TRBD2. This CDR3 is built from 16 residues. Germline trimming cut 3 bases from V and 3 bases from J; bases unmatched to any gene: 5. CDR1 is LGHDT and CDR2 is YNNKEL in the germline V gene (reference sequence). The CDR3 DNA reads as TGTGCCAGCAGCCAGAATCTAGCGGGAGGTACAGATACGCAGTATTTT. It specifies CASSQNLAGGTDTQYF.

This clonotype showed up just a few times. The rearrangement links TRBV6-1 to TRBJ2-1; TRBD2 matches 7 bases. Germline values: CDR1 MNHNS, CDR2 SASEGT. The CDR3 runs 14 residues. CDR3 protein: CAGGRRRSYNEQFF. As DNA, the CDR3 is TGTGCGGGGGGGAGGAGACGCTCCTACAATGAGCAGTTCTTC.

This clonotype has a count of ten or more. This rearrangement joins TRBV7-6 to TRBJ2-7; D ambiguous. Per the germline V gene, CDR1 is SGHVS and CDR2 is FNYEAQ. CDR3 length: 12 amino acids. Trimming shortened V by 8 bases and J by 2 bases, and 10 bases separated the two germline ends. The CDR3 DNA reads as TGTGCCAGCTTCCTGCCCACCTACGAGCAGTACTTC. Translated: CASFLPTYEQYF. The whole variable domain, remainder taken from reference TRBV7-6 and TRBJ2-7, is GAGVSQSPRYKVTKRGQDVALRCDPISGHVSLYWYRQALGQGPEFLTYFNYEAQQDKSGLPNDRFSAERPEGSISTLTIQRTEQRDSAMYRCASFLPTYEQYFGPGTRLTVT.

The chain employs TRBV27 and TRBJ2-7; D may be TRBD1 or TRBD2 (5 bases each). CDR1 MNHEY and CDR2 SMNVEV come from the germline V gene (reference sequence). V lost 3 bases and J 0 bases, leaving 9 bases between the germline ends. This CDR3 has 14 residues. CDR3 sequence: CASSFTGPSYEQYF. The CDR3 bases are TGTGCCAGCAGTTTTACGGGGCCCTCCTACGAGCAGTACTTC.

This clonotype was observed a handful of times. The chain links TRBV12-3 or TRBV12-4 to TRBJ1-4; D not resolved. The CDR3 is made up of 15 amino acids. V dropped 8 bases and J dropped 0 bases, with 13 bases sitting between them. The CDR3 reads CASRRQMATNEKLFF. CDR3 coding DNA: TGTGCCAGCCGCCGGCAGATGGCAACTAATGAAAAACTGTTTTTT.

This clonotype came up a few times. V gene TRBV15 combines with J gene TRBJ2-7; D gene unclear. Germline lookup yields CDR1 LNHNV and CDR2 YYDKDF (reference sequence). Trimming took 0 bases from V and 5 from J, leaving 5 bases between them. This CDR3 has 12 amino acids. The CDR3 DNA follows: TGTGCCACCAGCAGAGATTGGCACGAGCAGTACTTC. This codes for CATSRDWHEQYF.

This clonotype was seen at least ten times. The rearrangement uses TRBV20-1 and TRBJ2-7; 7 bases fit TRBD2. In germline, CDR1 is DFQATT, CDR2 SNEGSKA (reference sequence). The V and J ends lost 5 bases and 2 bases, in that order; junction bases with no gene match: 9. CDR3 length: 14 residues. The CDR3 DNA reads TGCAGTGCTGCCTGGACTAGAGCCCCCTACGAGCAGTACTTC. This sequence encodes CSAAWTRAPYEQYF.

This clonotype has a count of ten or more. V usage is TRBV5-1 and J usage is TRBJ2-7; 7 bases fit TRBD1. This CDR3 contains 14 residues. Germline V CDR1 and CDR2: SGHRS, YFSETQ. With 4 bases clipped from V and 0 bases from J, the junction kept 4 bases outside the gene matches. CDR3 sequence: CASSLTGSSYEQYF. CDR3 coding DNA: TGCGCCAGCAGCCTGACAGGGAGCTCCTACGAGCAGTACTTC.

This clonotype was seen more than once but under ten times. This chain joins TRBV7-9 and TRBJ1-2, with 7 positions matching TRBD1. J lost 0 bases, V lost 5 bases, and 12 bases had no gene match. The CDR3 consists of 17 residues. Per the germline V gene, CDR1 is SEHNR and CDR2 is FQNEAQ (reference sequence). The CDR3 nucleotides are TGTGCCAGCAGCCATTCACAAACAGGGGCCTCTAACTATGGCTACACCTTC. Its protein product is CASSHSQTGASNYGYTF.

This clonotype was recorded a few times. The chain carries TRBV9 and TRBJ2-5; 7 bases are shared with TRBD1. V shed 0 bases, J shed 1 base, and the junction held 3 bases outside the gene matches. Germline-derived CDR1 and CDR2 are SGDLS and YYNGEE. The CDR3 is 15 amino acids. The CDR3, as DNA: TGTGCCAGCAGCGTAGGGGACAGCCGCCAAGAGACCCAGTACTTC. Translation gives CASSVGDSRQETQYF.

This clonotype was counted a single time. V gene TRBV5-1 combines with J gene TRBJ1-3; D is ambiguous. This CDR3 spans 13 amino acids. The V gene lost 1 base and the J gene lost 4 bases, with 6 bases spanning the gap. From germline, CDR1 is SGHRS and CDR2 YFSETQ. CDR3 residues: CASSLTVGNTIYF. The CDR3 nucleotides read TGCGCCAGCAGCTTGACCGTCGGAAACACCATATATTTT.

This clonotype occurred a few times. The chain employs TRBV9 and TRBJ2-6; D is unclear. Germline V gene data show CDR1 as SGDLS and CDR2 as YYNGEE. With 0 bases removed from V and 5 bases from J, the gap between germline ends came to 9 bases. This CDR3 region has 15 residues. The chain's CDR3 is CASSVEGGWANVLTF. The CDR3 bases are TGTGCCAGCAGCGTAGAGGGCGGTTGGGCCAACGTCCTGACTTTC.

The table lists this clonotype with many counts. The chain combines TRBV3-1 with TRBJ2-1; D is uncertain. The V gene's germline CDR1 is LGHDT and CDR2 YNNKEL (reference sequence). V lost 1 base and J 0 bases, leaving 7 bases between the germline ends. CDR3 size: 15 residues. Written as DNA, the CDR3 is TGTGCCAGCAGCCAAGGCCAAGGCTCCTACAATGAGCAGTTCTTC. This gives the protein CASSQGQGSYNEQFF.